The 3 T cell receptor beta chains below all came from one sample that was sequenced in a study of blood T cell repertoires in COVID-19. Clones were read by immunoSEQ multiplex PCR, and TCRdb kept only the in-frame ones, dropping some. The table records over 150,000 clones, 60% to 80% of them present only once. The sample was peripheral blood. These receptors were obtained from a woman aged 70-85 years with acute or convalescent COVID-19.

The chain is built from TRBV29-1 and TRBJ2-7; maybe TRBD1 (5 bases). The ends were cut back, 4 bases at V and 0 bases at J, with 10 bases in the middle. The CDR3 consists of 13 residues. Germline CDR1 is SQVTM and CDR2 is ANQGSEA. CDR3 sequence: CSVGSGYSYEQYF. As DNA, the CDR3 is TGCAGCGTTGGCTCAGGGTACTCCTACGAGCAGTACTTC.

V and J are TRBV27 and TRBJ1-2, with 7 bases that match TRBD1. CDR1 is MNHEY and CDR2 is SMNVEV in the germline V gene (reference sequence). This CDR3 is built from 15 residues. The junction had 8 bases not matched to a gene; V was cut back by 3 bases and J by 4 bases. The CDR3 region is CASSFTGQSIYGYTF. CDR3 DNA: TGTGCCAGCAGTTTTACGGGACAGAGCATCTATGGCTACACCTTC.

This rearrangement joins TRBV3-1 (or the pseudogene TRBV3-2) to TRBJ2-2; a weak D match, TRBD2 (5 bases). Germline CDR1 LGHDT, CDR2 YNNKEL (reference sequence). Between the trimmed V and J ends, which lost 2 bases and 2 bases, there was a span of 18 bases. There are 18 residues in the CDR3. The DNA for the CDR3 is TGTGCCAGCAGCCAAACCGTCGGCCGGGATCCAAACACCGGGGAGCTGTTTTTT. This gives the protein CASSQTVGRDPNTGELFF.